What follows are 18 T cell receptor beta chains derived from one specimen sequenced in a study of T cell repertoires in cytomegalovirus infection. TCRdb ran MiXCR on the reads and lists one entry per CDR3 protein. In the table there are roughly 720,000 distinct CDR3 sequences, 35% to 45% of which are singletons. The sample consisted of PBMCs. The receptors originated from a human donor in good health (CMV status not recorded). Some clones in this sample may be carry-over from other donors' samples.

As to this clonotype: The junction and the germline gene differ at one end; a read error may be behind it. The chain combines TRBV7-7 with TRBJ2-3, with 8 bases that match TRBD1. Germline values: CDR1 SSHAT, CDR2 FNYEAQ (reference sequence). The CDR3 covers 15 residues. Here the CDR3 DNA reads TGTGCTAGCAGCCGTGGGACAGGTGCCGCAGATACGCAGTATTTT. Amino acids: CASSRGTGAADTQYF.

This chain joins TRBV20-1 and TRBJ1-1, with a tentative D call TRBD1 (5 bases). The germline V and J ends were trimmed by 6 bases and 1 base, with 12 bases remaining between them. Germline lookup yields CDR1 DFQATT and CDR2 SNEGSKA (reference sequence). CDR3 length: 13 amino acids. CDR3 region: CSASDSPNTEAFF. CDR3 sequence (DNA): TGCAGTGCCAGTGACAGCCCGAACACTGAAGCTTTCTTT.

In this sample, this clonotype turned up many times. The chain combines TRBV12-3 or TRBV12-4 with TRBJ1-2; possible D gene TRBD1, 5 bases. The CDR3 consists of 14 residues. Trimming pared 4 bases from V and 4 bases from J, leaving 13 bases between. CDR3 sequence reads: CASSSEGRAYGYTF. In DNA form, the CDR3 reads TGTGCCAGCAGTTCCGAGGGGAGGGCCTATGGCTACACCTTC.

This clonotype has ten or more counts. The chain couples TRBV11-2 to TRBJ2-7; 9 nucleotides agree with TRBD1. CDR1 is SGHAT and CDR2 is FQNNGV in the germline V gene. V shed 4 bases and J 0 bases; nucleotides not matched to a gene: 7. This CDR3 spans 16 amino acids. The CDR3 is CASSSGTGKSSYEQYF. The CDR3 nucleotides read TGTGCCAGCAGCTCCGGGACAGGGAAGAGCTCCTACGAGCAGTACTTC.

V is TRBV4-1 and J is TRBJ2-7; TRBD1 matches 8 bases. The CDR3 length is 15 residues. Losses at the gene ends were 5 bases for V and 1 base for J; bases not matched to a gene: 7. The germline gives CDR1 MGHRA, CDR2 YSYEKL. CDR3 region: CASSITGGISYEQYF. CDR3 nucleotides: TGCGCCAGCAGCATAACAGGGGGGATATCCTACGAGCAGTACTTC.

The J gene is TRBJ2-7, the V gene TRBV20-1; weak D call: TRBD2 (5 bases). The CDR3 length is 14 residues. CDR1 is DFQATT, CDR2 SNEGSKA, per germline (reference sequence). V gave up 5 bases and J gave up 4 bases, with 18 bases separating them. The CDR3, as DNA: TGCAGTGCTCCCCCCTCCGCGGGCGGGTACGAGCAGTACTTC. The encoded protein is CSAPPSAGGYEQYF.

The chain joins TRBV6-9 to TRBJ2-2; D may be TRBD2 (6 bases). The CDR3 runs to 14 residues. CDR1 is MNHGY and CDR2 is SVAAGI in the germline V gene. V gave up 7 bases and J gave up 3 bases, with 12 bases separating them. The chain's CDR3 is CASNYPGDTGELFF. CDR3 DNA sequence: TGTGCCAGCAATTACCCGGGGGACACCGGGGAGCTGTTTTTT.

J is TRBJ2-2 and V is TRBV6-6; 8 bases fit TRBD1. Germline-derived CDR1 and CDR2 are MNHNY and SVGAGI (reference sequence). CDR3 length equals 15 residues. V lost 5 bases, J lost 2 bases, and 4 bases stayed unmatched. CDR3 DNA sequence: TGTGCCAGCAGTCAGGGGGCCTCCAACACCGGGGAGCTGTTTTTT. Its translation is CASSQGASNTGELFF.

This clonotype was counted between two and nine times. CDR3 coding DNA: TGTGCCAGCAGATCCTTAACAGGGGGACGGAGCAATCAGCCCCAGCATTTT. Its translation: CASRSLTGGRSNQPQHF. The chain recombines TRBV6-5 with TRBJ1-5; 8 bases match TRBD1. CDR1 and CDR2 (germline): MNHEY, SVGAGI. J was trimmed by 1 base and V by 6 bases; bases with no gene match: 11. The CDR3 loop spans 17 amino acids.

V is TRBV2 and J is TRBJ1-4, with D maybe TRBD1 (6 bases). Trimming left V 7 bases short and J 3 bases short, with 15 bases between. This CDR3 spans 15 amino acids. Germline V gives CDR1 SNHLY, CDR2 FYNNEI. This CDR3 is CASNNRVVANEKLFF. CDR3 bases: TGTGCCAGCAATAACAGGGTCGTAGCTAATGAAAAACTGTTTTTT.

The rearrangement links TRBV15 to TRBJ2-5; 7 bases are a match to TRBD1. V shed 1 base, J shed 4 bases, and the junction held 9 bases outside the gene matches. There are 16 residues in the CDR3. Germline assignment: CDR1 LNHNV and CDR2 YYDKDF (reference sequence). The CDR3 nucleotides read TGTGCCACCAGCAGAGGAACCAACAGGGGCGGAGAGACCCAGTACTTC. Its translation: CATSRGTNRGGETQYF.

This clonotype has only a few counts. The J gene is TRBJ1-1, the V gene TRBV12-3 or TRBV12-4, with TRBD1 identical over 8 bases. V was pared by 6 bases and J by 6 bases, with 9 bases of the junction left unmatched. The CDR3 consists of 14 residues. The CDR3 reads CASSHTGGIAEAFF. Here the CDR3 DNA reads TGTGCCAGCAGCCATACAGGGGGGATAGCTGAAGCTTTCTTT.

This chain joins TRBV20-1 and TRBJ2-3, with no clear D. With 6 bases removed from V and 0 bases from J, the gap between germline ends came to 7 bases. Per germline, CDR1 DFQATT and CDR2 SNEGSKA (reference sequence). The length of the CDR3 is 12 residues. CDR3: CSAGPSTDTQYF. The CDR3 nucleotides read TGCAGTGCCGGCCCCAGCACAGATACGCAGTATTTT.

This clonotype was picked up a small number of times. The junction and the germline gene differ at one end; a read error may be behind it. The chain combines TRBV27 with TRBJ2-2; D possibly corresponds to TRBD2 (5 bases). CDR1 and CDR2 from the germline V gene are MNHEY and SMNVEV (reference sequence). CDR3 length equals 15 residues. The CDR3 DNA reads TGTGCCAGCCGTTTAACAGTAGTCGGGGCCGGGGAGCTGTTTTTT. This encodes CASRLTVVGAGELFF.

This rearrangement joins TRBV6-5 to TRBJ1-5; no definite D call. The CDR3 is made up of 14 amino acids. V dropped 6 bases and J dropped 2 bases, with 11 bases sitting between them. Germline lookup yields CDR1 MNHEY and CDR2 SVGAGI. The CDR3 nucleotides are TGTGCCAGCAGGTTTACTTACTGCAATCAGCCCCAGCATTTT. It is translated as CASRFTYCNQPQHF.

This clonotype was seen repeatedly, ten times or more. J is TRBJ1-1 and V is TRBV7-2; 7 positions match TRBD1. J lost 5 bases, V lost 4 bases, and 4 bases had no gene match. The CDR3 sequence is 13 residues long. Germline lookup yields CDR1 SGHTA and CDR2 FQGNSA. The CDR3 sequence: CASSWGQMTEAFF. Here the CDR3 DNA reads TGTGCCAGCAGCTGGGGACAGATGACTGAAGCTTTCTTT.

The table lists this clonotype with many counts. An end of the junction does not agree with germline; a read error may underlie this. This chain joins TRBV11-3 and TRBJ2-1; D is perhaps TRBD1 (6 bases). The CDR3 spans 15 residues. CDR1 and CDR2 (germline): SGHNT, YENEEA. The CDR3 coding sequence is TGTGCCAGCAGTTTAGGGTGGCAGGGGTACAATGAGCAGTTCTTC. It translates to CASSLGWQGYNEQFF.

The sample holds a few counts of this clonotype. The V call is TRBV6-2 or TRBV6-3, the J call TRBJ1-5, with D perhaps TRBD1 (5 bases). V lost 0 bases, J lost 6 bases, and 9 bases lay in between. The CDR3 sequence is 14 residues long. Germline V gene data show CDR1 as MNHEY and CDR2 as SVGEGT. CDR3 bases: TGTGCCAGCAGTTACTCGTGGGGGGTTCAGCCCCAGCATTTT. Translated: CASSYSWGVQPQHF.